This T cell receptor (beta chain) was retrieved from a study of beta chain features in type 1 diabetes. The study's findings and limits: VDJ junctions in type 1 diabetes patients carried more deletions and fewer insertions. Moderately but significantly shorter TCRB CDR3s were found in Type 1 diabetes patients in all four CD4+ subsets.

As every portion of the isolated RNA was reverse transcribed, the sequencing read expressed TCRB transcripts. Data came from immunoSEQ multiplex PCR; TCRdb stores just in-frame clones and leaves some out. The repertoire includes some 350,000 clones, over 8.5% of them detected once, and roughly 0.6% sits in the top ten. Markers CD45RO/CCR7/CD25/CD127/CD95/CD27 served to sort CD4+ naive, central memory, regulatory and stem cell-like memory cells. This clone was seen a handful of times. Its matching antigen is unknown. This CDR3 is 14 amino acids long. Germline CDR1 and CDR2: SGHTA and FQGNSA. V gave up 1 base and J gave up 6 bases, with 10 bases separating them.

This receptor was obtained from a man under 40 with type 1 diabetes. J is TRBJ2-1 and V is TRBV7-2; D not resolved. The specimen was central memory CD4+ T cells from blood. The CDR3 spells CASSLGVARNEQFF. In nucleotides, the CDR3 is TGTGCCAGCAGCTTAGGTGTCGCGCGCAATGAGCAGTTCTTC.